One and the same sample provided the 19 T cell receptor beta chains below, sequenced in a study of T cells in localized non-small cell lung cancer. The method was immunoSEQ multiplex PCR; TCRdb's version includes in-frame clones alone and lacks a portion of them. The sample records approximately 41,000 clones, more than 85% being singletons. Sequencing was performed on PBMCs, taken before any cancer treatment. These receptors were collected from a woman aged 35 to 70 with stage II lung adenocarcinoma.

The chain couples TRBV7-6 to TRBJ1-4, with D possibly matching TRBD1 (5 bases). This CDR3 comprises 19 residues. V lost 4 bases and J 4 bases, leaving 25 bases between the germline ends. CDR1 is SGHVS, CDR2 FNYEAQ, per germline. The CDR3 loop is CASSSQGGATTYYNEKLFF. CDR3 DNA sequence: TGTGCCAGCAGCTCCCAGGGTGGTGCTACTACCTACTATAATGAAAAACTGTTTTTT.

The chain is built from TRBV5-1 and TRBJ1-2, with D maybe TRBD1 (5 bases). V was pared by 0 bases and J by 8 bases, with 5 bases between. The CDR3 spans 11 residues. Germline assignment: CDR1 SGHRS and CDR2 YFSETQ. This CDR3 reads CASSLEGGYTF. The DNA for the CDR3 is TGCGCCAGCAGCTTGGAGGGGGGCTACACCTTC.

This chain joins TRBV6-6 and TRBJ2-2; D not certain. Trimming removed 8 bases from V and 4 bases from J, with 14 bases in between. CDR3 length: 14 amino acids. CDR1 and CDR2 from the germline V gene are MNHNY and SVGAGI (reference sequence). In nucleotides, the CDR3 is TGTGCCAGCCGGCAGTTATACTCCACCGGGGAGCTGTTTTTT. This gives the protein CASRQLYSTGELFF.

The rearrangement uses TRBV5-1 and TRBJ2-7; weak D call: TRBD2 (6 bases). Germline-derived CDR1 and CDR2 are SGHRS and YFSETQ. The CDR3 loop spans 14 amino acids. Trimming left V 0 bases short and J 3 bases short, with 10 bases between. CDR3 in amino acids: CASSLGDSFYEQYF. CDR3 DNA: TGCGCCAGCAGCTTGGGGGACTCCTTCTACGAGCAGTACTTC.

The V call is TRBV6-6, the J call TRBJ1-1; no clear D. Germline CDR1 is MNHNY and CDR2 is SVGAGI (reference sequence). The V end was cut by 8 bases, the J end by 4 bases, with 11 bases between. CDR3 length equals 12 residues. The CDR3 nucleotides read TGTGCCAGCTCTAGGCCGGGCACTGAAGCTTTCTTT. Protein product: CASSRPGTEAFF.

The chain is built from TRBV5-1 and TRBJ2-7; D gene unclear. The CDR3 runs to 15 residues. The V end was cut by 0 bases, the J end by 7 bases, with 17 bases between. Per germline, CDR1 SGHRS and CDR2 YFSETQ. The CDR3 reads CASSLDPTPSDEQYF. The CDR3 DNA is TGCGCCAGCAGCTTGGACCCCACCCCATCTGATGAGCAGTACTTC.

V usage is TRBV7-2 and J usage is TRBJ1-5; D unresolved. CDR1 and CDR2 from the germline V gene are SGHTA and FQGNSA. Trimming cost V 2 bases and J 7 bases, with 9 bases left between them. There are 13 residues in the CDR3. CDR3 sequence: CASSLPPEQPQHF. Written as DNA, the CDR3 is TGTGCCAGCAGCTTACCCCCTGAACAGCCCCAGCATTTT. Filled out from reference TRBV7-2 and TRBJ1-5, the complete variable domain reads GAGVSQSPSNKVTEKGKDVELRCDPISGHTALYWYRQSLGQGLEFLIYFQGNSAPDKSGLPSDRFSAERTGGSVSTLTIQRTQQEDSAVYLCASSLPPEQPQHFGDGTRLSIL.

The rearrangement links TRBV18 to TRBJ2-7, with D unclear. CDR1 and CDR2 from the germline V gene are KGHSH and LQKENI. This CDR3 comprises 14 residues. Trimming pared 2 bases from V and 1 base from J, leaving 9 bases between. The DNA for the CDR3 is TGTGCCAGCTCACCAGGGTTTACTTCCTACGAGCAGTACTTC. This sequence encodes CASSPGFTSYEQYF.

The rearrangement links TRBV6-5 to TRBJ1-2; D is possibly TRBD1 (5 bases). Per germline, CDR1 MNHEY and CDR2 SVGAGI. The length of the CDR3 is 15 residues. The V end lost 0 bases, the J end lost 4 bases, and 12 bases lay between the germline ends. The CDR3, as DNA: TGTGCCAGCAGTTACTCTCTCGGGAGGGGCTATGGCTACACCTTC. Amino acids: CASSYSLGRGYGYTF.

J is TRBJ2-2 and V is TRBV2; TRBD1 matches 7 bases. Unmatched junction bases numbered 4, after V lost 5 bases and J lost 4 bases. The CDR3 length is 14 residues. Germline V gives CDR1 SNHLY, CDR2 FYNNEI. The CDR3 region is CASSRQGSTGELFF. In DNA, the CDR3 is TGTGCCAGCAGTCGACAGGGAAGCACCGGGGAGCTGTTTTTT.

The V call is TRBV11-2, the J call TRBJ1-1; D uncertain. Per the germline V gene, CDR1 is SGHAT and CDR2 is FQNNGV. Trimming removed 0 bases from V and 0 bases from J, with 2 bases in between. The length of the CDR3 is 13 residues. CDR3 sequence: CASSLEVNTEAFF. The DNA of the CDR3 is TGTGCCAGCAGCTTAGAAGTGAACACTGAAGCTTTCTTT. Full variable domain (rest looked up from reference TRBV11-2 and TRBJ1-1): EAGVAQSPRYKIIEKRQSVAFWCNPISGHATLYWYQQILGQGPKLLIQFQNNGVVDDSQLPKDRFSAERLKGVDSTLKIQPAKLEDSAVYLCASSLEVNTEAFFGQGTRLTVV.

This clone was observed once. The chain has TRBV28 and TRBJ1-1; D is undetermined. The CDR3 contains 14 residues. The V gene lost 5 bases and the J gene lost 3 bases, with 13 bases spanning the gap. Germline loops: CDR1 MDHEN, CDR2 SYDVKM. CDR3 DNA: TGTGCCAGCAGTCTCGGGAGGACGGACACTGAAGCTTTCTTT. Translated, it gives CASSLGRTDTEAFF.

The chain uses TRBV7-6 and TRBJ2-7; 9 nucleotides agree with TRBD1. Germline CDR1 and CDR2: SGHVS and FNYEAQ. The CDR3 sequence is 15 residues long. J was trimmed by 3 bases and V by 4 bases; bases with no gene match: 7. The CDR3 coding sequence is TGTGCCAGCAGCTCGCAAAGACAGGGGGGCTACGAGCAGTACTTC. This codes for CASSSQRQGGYEQYF.

The chain uses TRBV27 and TRBJ2-1; 9 bases are a match to TRBD2. CDR3 length equals 14 residues. CDR1 and CDR2 from the germline V gene are MNHEY and SMNVEV (reference sequence). Trimming took 7 bases from V and 7 from J; bases not matched to a gene: 8. The CDR3 DNA reads TGTGCCAGCACCCCCAGGGCGGGGGGGAATGAGCAGTTCTTC. Protein: CASTPRAGGNEQFF.

The chain's CDR3 is CASSPQRGQETQYF. As DNA, the CDR3 is TGTGCCAGCTCACCTCAGCGAGGCCAAGAGACCCAGTACTTC. V usage is TRBV18 and J usage is TRBJ2-5; unclear D gene. In germline, CDR1 is KGHSH, CDR2 LQKENI. The CDR3 runs 14 residues. Trimming left V 3 bases short and J 1 base short, with 9 bases between.

V usage is TRBV2 and J usage is TRBJ2-1, with a possible D match to TRBD2 (6 bases). The CDR3 is made up of 15 amino acids. CDR1 and CDR2 from the germline V gene are SNHLY and FYNNEI. The germline V and J ends were trimmed by 6 bases and 0 bases, with 12 bases remaining between them. The chain's CDR3 is CASRAGTSSYNEQFF. CDR3 DNA: TGTGCCAGCAGAGCCGGGACTTCCTCCTACAATGAGCAGTTCTTC. The full variable domain, with the rest looked up from reference TRBV2 and TRBJ2-1, is EPEVTQTPSHQVTQMGQEVILRCVPISNHLYFYWYRQILGQKVEFLVSFYNNEISEKSEIFDDQFSVERPDGSNFTLKIRSTKLEDSAMYFCASRAGTSSYNEQFFGPGTRLTVL.

This clone came up once. This chain uses TRBV28 with TRBJ1-4; TRBD1 might be the D (5 bases). Germline CDR1 is MDHEN and CDR2 is SYDVKM. V was clipped by 6 bases and J by 8 bases, with 13 bases between them. The CDR3 totals 13 residues. The CDR3 here is CASREGRGEKLFF. For the CDR3, the DNA is TGTGCCAGCAGGGAGGGGAGAGGAGAAAAACTGTTTTTT.

The V and J genes are TRBV2 and TRBJ1-6; D not resolved. The length of the CDR3 is 14 residues. Germline assignment: CDR1 SNHLY and CDR2 FYNNEI. V shed 6 bases and J shed 4 bases, with 10 bases lying between them. CDR3 in amino acids: CASRETSYNSPLHF. The CDR3 nucleotides are TGTGCCAGCAGGGAGACGTCTTATAATTCACCCCTCCACTTT.

The chain is built from TRBV25-1 and TRBJ2-7; D is unclear. From germline, CDR1 is MGHDK and CDR2 SYGVNS. V dropped 6 bases and J dropped 0 bases, with 15 bases sitting between them. The CDR3 contains 15 residues. The CDR3 loop is CASSSLGSDSYEQYF. As DNA, the CDR3 is TGTGCCAGCAGCTCCTTAGGGTCCGACTCCTACGAGCAGTACTTC.